One sample yielded the 18 T cell receptor delta chains listed below, sequenced in a study of Vγ9Vδ2 T cells in congenital toxoplasmosis. TRGC- and TRDC-specific primers primed one-tube template-switch reverse transcription to make cDNA. The TRGC primer was designed to bind both TRGC1 and TRGC2 constant genes. TCRdb re-called the reads via CATT. Of about 350 delta-chain clones in the sample, roughly 13% were seen once. The sample comprised gamma-delta T cells from blood. The receptors originated from a child younger than 10 born to a mother with Toxoplasma gondii infection during pregnancy, either congenitally infected or uninfected (not recorded which).

The table lists this clone with a few counts. TCRdb assigns this DNA the protein of a much larger clone, which departs from its translation at residue 3; this likely reflects a read error, and the protein shown comes from translating the DNA. The V call is TRDV1, the J call TRDJ2; 7 bases map to TRDD3. Germline CDR1 TSWWSYY, CDR2 QGS. This CDR3 contains 17 residues. The CDR3 DNA follows: TGTGCTCCTGGGGAACTTCTAGGTCTGGGGGGGACAGCACAACTCTTCTTT. Translated, it gives CAPGELLGLGGTAQLFF.

Comment on this clone: This is likely an artifact of a read error, given a far larger clone one base away. This sequence joins TRDV2 and TRDJ1; 7 bases match TRDD3. V lost 0 bases to trimming and J lost 0 bases; unmatched junction nucleotides: 15. CDR3 length equals 19 residues. Germline CDR1 GEAIGNYY, CDR2 EKD. The CDR3 spells CACDTVLGLGDRHTDKLIF. CDR3 nucleotides: TGTGCCTGTGACACCGTTTTGGGATTGGGGGACAGGCACACCGATAAACTCATCTTT.

With respect to this clone: A far larger clone is a single base away, which makes a read error likely. The chain links TRDV2 to TRDJ2, with 13 bases identical to TRDD3. In germline, CDR1 is GEAIGNYY, CDR2 EKD. There are 19 residues in the CDR3. The CDR3 protein is CACDTVLGDTLTSTARLFF. CDR3 sequence (DNA): TGTGCCTGTGACACTGTACTGGGGGATACGCTAACTTCGACAGCACGACTCTTCTTT.

The table lists this clone with a few counts. The protein recorded in TCRdb matches a much larger clone and deviates from this DNA's translation at residue 9, suggesting a read error; the protein here is obtained by translating the DNA. V gene TRDV3 combines with J gene TRDJ1, with D perhaps matching TRDD2 or TRDD3 (8 bases each). In germline, CDR1 is TVYSNPD, CDR2 GDNSRS (reference sequence). CDR3 length: 20 amino acids. Here the CDR3 DNA reads TGTGCTTCCGCGATCTTCCTACGTCGGTCTGGGGATACTCCAGTCGATAAACTCATCTTT. It specifies CASAIFLRRSGDTPVDKLIF.

This clone was counted between two and nine times. A far larger clone is one nucleotide away, so this likely arose from a read error. This chain uses TRDV1 with TRDJ1; 11 bases match TRDD3. CDR1 is TSWWSYY, CDR2 QGS, per germline. The CDR3 totals 21 residues. Trimming took 4 bases from V and 3 from J; bases not matched to a gene: 22. CDR3 nucleotide sequence: TGTGCTCTTGGGGGACTAAATTCCCGGGTGACTGGGGGATATTCACCCGATAAACTCATCTTT. It is translated as CALGGLNSRVTGGYSPDKLIF.

In the case of this clone: TCRdb shows a much larger clone's protein in place of this DNA's translation, and the two differ at residue 5, likely through a read error; the protein shown is translated from the DNA. V usage is TRDV2 and J usage is TRDJ1, with D hard to call. The CDR3 is made up of 14 amino acids. The germline CDR1 and CDR2 sequences are GEAIGNYY and EKD. The germline V and J ends were trimmed by 3 bases and 4 bases, with 14 bases remaining between them. The CDR3 loop is CACDSIGADDKLIF. DNA of the CDR3: TGTGCCTGTGACTCTATTGGAGCAGACGATAAACTCATCTTT.

For this clone: The protein held in TCRdb is that of a much larger clone and does not match this DNA's translation at residue 16, likely because of a read error; the protein shown is translated from the DNA. This chain connects TRDV1 to TRDJ1; 7 bases align to TRDD3. Germline CDR1 reads TSWWSYY; CDR2 reads QGS. This CDR3 contains 17 residues. The trim removed 0 bases at V and 9 bases at J, leaving 16 bases unmatched. The CDR3 nucleotides read TGTGCTCTTGGGGAACTTCTAGGTCTGGGGGGGACAGCACAACTCATCTTT. Translation: CALGELLGLGGTAQLIF.

Worth noting for this clone: A read error is the likely source, as a far larger clone sits one nucleotide away. The identical CDR3 is also encoded by other nucleotide sequences in the sample. The chain couples TRDV2 to TRDJ2; 12 bases match TRDD3. With V trimmed by 1 base and J by 4 bases, 12 bases remained unmatched. Germline CDR1 reads GEAIGNYY; CDR2 reads EKD. The CDR3 sequence is 19 residues long. Written as DNA, the CDR3 is TGTGCCTGTGACACTGTACTGGGGGATACACTAACTTCGACAGCACAACTCTTCTTT. Translated: CACDTVLGDTLTSTAQLFF.

A remark on this clone: This DNA's translation differs at residue 11 from TCRdb's protein, which comes from a much larger clone; a read error is likely, and the protein shown is translated from the DNA. The rearrangement uses TRDV3 and TRDJ1; 13 bases map to TRDD3. The CDR3 totals 17 residues. Germline V lookup: CDR1 TVYSNPD, CDR2 GDNSRS (reference sequence). CDR3 amino acids: CAQKYWGIRRFTDKLIF. CDR3 DNA sequence: TGTGCTCAAAAATACTGGGGGATACGCCGTTTCACCGATAAACTCATCTTT.

The table lists this clone with a few counts. A far more abundant clone sits one base away, making this likely a read error. V gene TRDV2 combines with J gene TRDJ1, with D possibly being TRDD2 or TRDD3 (6 bases each). Germline V gene data show CDR1 as GEAIGNYY and CDR2 as EKD. There are 20 residues in the CDR3. Here the CDR3 reads CACGGFLGTYKAPYTDKPIF. The CDR3 nucleotides are TGTGCCTGTGGGGGATTCCTAGGGACGTATAAGGCACCGTACACCGATAAACCCATCTTT.

In regard to this clone: The likely explanation is a read error, given a far larger clone one base away. The J gene is TRDJ1, the V gene TRDV1; the D is unclear. V shed 2 bases and J shed 1 base, with 29 bases lying between them. This CDR3 has 21 residues. Germline CDR1 is TSWWSYY and CDR2 is QGS. CDR3 in amino acids: CALGETHNRGTGPFPTDKLIF. In DNA form, the CDR3 reads TGTGCTCTTGGGGAAACCCATAATCGAGGCACGGGACCTTTTCCCACCGATAAACTCATCTTT.

With regard to this clone: The likely explanation is a read error, given a far larger clone one base away. This chain links TRDV1 with TRDJ1, with 11 bases lining up with TRDD3. J was trimmed by 1 base and V by 5 bases; bases with no gene match: 27. Germline CDR1 and CDR2: TSWWSYY and QGS. CDR3 length: 23 residues. CDR3 nucleotides: TGTGCTCTTGGGAACCTCCAGGGGCTATGGGGTTGGCTGGGGGATACCTGCACCGATAAACTCATCTTT. Its protein product is CALGNLQGLWGWLGDTCTDKLIF.

On this clone itself: The protein held in TCRdb is that of a much larger clone and does not match this DNA's translation at residue 16, likely because of a read error; the protein shown is translated from the DNA. The rearrangement joins TRDV1 to TRDJ1; TRDD3 matches at 8 bases. CDR1 TSWWSYY and CDR2 QGS come from the germline V gene. CDR3 length: 17 residues. In DNA form, the CDR3 reads TGTGCTCTGGAACCCCTCTGGGGGACCGAGCGCACCGATAAACTCACCTTT. The encoded protein is CALEPLWGTERTDKLTF.

This clone was seen only a few times. A read error likely explains why the TCRdb protein, taken from a much larger clone, differs from this DNA's translation at residue 13; the protein shown is translated from the DNA. The chain employs TRDV1 and TRDJ1; TRDD3 matches 8 bases. The CDR3 has 25 amino acids. With 3 bases clipped from V and 0 bases from J, the junction kept 33 bases outside the gene matches. Germline assignment: CDR1 TSWWSYY and CDR2 QGS. This CDR3 reads CALGDRPPPYIIRLGAEGYTDKLIF. The CDR3 coding sequence is TGTGCTCTTGGGGACCGACCTCCCCCTTATATTATTAGACTGGGGGCGGAAGGGTACACCGATAAACTCATCTTT.

Points on this clone: The likely explanation is a read error, given a far larger clone one base away. The same CDR3 also results from other DNA sequences found in this sample. V is TRDV2 and J is TRDJ1; D is unclear. Between the trimmed V and J ends, which lost 7 bases and 0 bases, there was a span of 11 bases. The CDR3 totals 13 residues. From germline, CDR1 is GEAIGNYY and CDR2 EKD. CDR3 region: CACDPGDTDKLIF. CDR3 bases: TGTGCCTGCGACCCGGGAGACACCGATAAACTCATCTTT.

J is TRDJ1 and V is TRDV2; 11 bases agree with TRDD3. Germline V gene data show CDR1 as GEAIGNYY and CDR2 as EKD. V lost 0 bases and J lost 0; bases outside the gene matches: 11. This CDR3 has 19 residues. This CDR3 is CACDTGWPGGYPYTDKLIF. DNA of the CDR3: TGTGCCTGTGACACCGGCTGGCCTGGGGGATACCCCTACACCGATAAACTCATCTTT.

Comment on this clone: A far more abundant clone sits one base away, making this likely a read error. The chain couples TRDV2 to TRDJ3; 8 bases fit TRDD3. CDR1 is GEAIGNYY and CDR2 is EKD in the germline V gene. V was clipped by 3 bases and J by 0 bases; unmatched bases: 12. The CDR3 is 20 amino acids. CDR3 bases: TGTGCCTGTGACCCACTCCGTACTGGGGGGGGCTCCTGGGACACCCGACAGATGTTTTTC. This encodes CACDPLRTGGGSWDTRQMFF.

A word on this clone: The protein held in TCRdb is that of a much larger clone and does not match this DNA's translation at residue 3, likely because of a read error; the protein shown is translated from the DNA. The rearrangement joins TRDV2 to TRDJ1; TRDD3 matches at 8 bases. The germline CDR1 and CDR2 sequences are GEAIGNYY and EKD. Trimming at V came to 8 bases and at J to 0 bases, leaving 40 bases not matched to a gene. The CDR3 has 25 amino acids. The CDR3 loop reads CAYEPLVGWKVVTGGAIRYTDKLIF. The CDR3, as DNA: TGTGCCTATGAACCCCTCGTCGGCTGGAAAGTCGTGACTGGGGGGGCGATACGATACACCGATAAACTCATCTTT.